These T cell receptor beta chains were read from a single sample in a study of T cells in Graves' hyperthyroidism and ophthalmopathy. TCRdb itself ran the multiplex PCR reads through MiXCR, one entry per CDR3 protein. The profile shows roughly 660,000 distinct CDR3 sequences, approximately 15% of them singletons. The sequenced material came from blood. These receptors were collected from a man in his fifties with Graves' hyperthyroidism. CDR3s include the opening cysteine and the closing phenylalanine or tryptophan. The order of the fields is V gene, D gene, CDR3 protein. D genes are given only for firm matches.

V: TRBV9; D: -; CDR3: CASSVGAYSYNSPLHF
V: TRBV3-1; D: TRBD2; CDR3: CASSQEVGLAGSLTDTQYF
V: TRBV6-1; D: -; CDR3: CASSDQGRGDYGYTF
V: TRBV19; D: TRBD1; CDR3: CASSTTGTGSTDTQYF
V: TRBV7-8; D: -; CDR3: CASSLNRAGANVLTF
V: TRBV12-3/TRBV12-4; D: -; CDR3: CASSRDGGYGYTF
V: TRBV29-1; D: -; CDR3: CSAERDNTYEQYF
V: TRBV19; D: -; CDR3: CASSIDDADEAFF
V: TRBV28; D: -; CDR3: CASSLVDSGQYF
V: TRBV2; D: -; CDR3: CASSEPRDPANYGYTF
V: TRBV5-1; D: TRBD1; CDR3: CASSVTGGGTEAFF
V: TRBV28; D: -; CDR3: CASTPRRENTEAFF
V: TRBV6-2/TRBV6-3; D: TRBD2; CDR3: CASRVAGHSYEQYF
V: TRBV10-3; D: -; CDR3: CAISEVYNEQFF
V: TRBV7-3; D: TRBD1; CDR3: CASSPEGTGAGGYTF
V: TRBV10-3; D: -; CDR3: CAISETPDSSGNTIYF
V: TRBV20-1; D: -; CDR3: CTPGASAQETQYF
V: TRBV11-3; D: TRBD1; CDR3: CASSFGKGAYQPQHF
V: TRBV9; D: -; CDR3: CASSALGLLGGNTIYF
V: TRBV19; D: -; CDR3: CASSIGGVGNQPQHF
V: TRBV20-1; D: TRBD1; CDR3: CSARRGYRGNEQFF
V: TRBV3-1; D: -; CDR3: CASSQPGTSYGYTF
V: TRBV4-1; D: -; CDR3: CASSLSETLGETQYF
V: TRBV20-1; D: TRBD2; CDR3: CSAKTSATPANEQFF